These T cell receptor beta chains were read from a single sample in a study of CD4+ T cells in melanoma. Generated by immunoSEQ multiplex PCR, the TCRdb table keeps only in-frame clones and is missing some. The sample lists around 100,000 clones, approximately 92% occurring once. Sequencing was done on a sample of peripheral blood. The source is a human donor with melanoma. CDR3s include the opening cysteine and the closing phenylalanine or tryptophan. D genes are given only for firm matches. Rows give clone size only sometimes, using once, few, many, or a class for an expanded clone.

D: .; V: TRBV6-1; J: TRBJ1-2; size: once; DNA: TGTGCCAGCAGTGAAGGTCAGCGCTATGGCTACACCTTC; CDR3: CASSEGQRYGYTF
D: .; V: TRBV7-3; J: TRBJ1-6; size: .; DNA: TGTGCCAGCAGCTTAATGGGTCCCTATAATTCACCCCTCCACTTT; CDR3: CASSLMGPYNSPLHF
D: .; V: TRBV6-4; J: TRBJ1-1; size: .; DNA: TGTGCCAGCAGTGTACCCGGGACACAGGATACGAACGCTGAAGCTTTCTTT; CDR3: CASSVPGTQDTNAEAFF
D: .; V: TRBV10-3; J: TRBJ1-3; size: .; DNA: TGTGCCATCAGTGAGTCTATGGGCTCTGGAAACACCATATATTTT; CDR3: CAISESMGSGNTIYF
D: TRBD2; V: TRBV6-1; J: TRBJ2-7; size: .; DNA: TGTGCCAGCAGAACAGGACTAGCGGGTTACGAGCAGTACTTC; CDR3: CASRTGLAGYEQYF
D: .; V: TRBV6-1; J: TRBJ1-2; size: .; DNA: TGTGCCAGCAGTGACAGGCGGTTCTATGGCTACACCTTC; CDR3: CASSDRRFYGYTF
D: .; V: TRBV4-3; J: TRBJ1-5; size: .; DNA: TGCGCCAGCAGCCAAGAGGGGGCTCAGCCCCAGCATTTT; CDR3: CASSQEGAQPQHF
D: .; V: TRBV10-3; J: TRBJ2-1; size: .; DNA: TGTGCCGTCGGGGCCCGTTCCAGCTCCTACAATGAGCAGTTCTTC; CDR3: CAVGARSSSYNEQFF
D: .; V: TRBV4-2; J: TRBJ1-5; size: .; DNA: TGTGCCAGCAGCCAAGATACCGAACAGCCCCAGCATTTT; CDR3: CASSQDTEQPQHF
D: TRBD2; V: TRBV30; J: TRBJ2-1; size: .; DNA: TGTGCCTGGAGTCGAGCGGGGGGGCAGTTCTTC; CDR3: CAWSRAGGQFF
D: .; V: TRBV15; J: TRBJ2-5; size: few; DNA: TGTGCCACCAGCAGAGATAGCGGAAACCCGGGACAAGAGACCCAGTACTTC; CDR3: CATSRDSGNPGQETQYF
D: TRBD1; V: TRBV7-8; J: TRBJ2-7; size: .; DNA: TGTGCCAGCAGCTACGAGACAGGGGGCTCCTACGAGCAGTACTTC; CDR3: CASSYETGGSYEQYF
D: TRBD1; V: TRBV5-1; J: TRBJ1-1; size: .; DNA: TGCGCCAGCAGCATGCCACAGGGGTCCGGAACTGAAGCTTTCTTT; CDR3: CASSMPQGSGTEAFF
D: .; V: TRBV7-9; J: TRBJ2-3; size: once; DNA: TGTGCCAGCAGCTCCCCGGGGGGCTCTAGCACAGATACGCAGTATTTT; CDR3: CASSSPGGSSTDTQYF
D: .; V: TRBV5-1; J: TRBJ2-7; size: once; DNA: TGCGCCAGCAGCTTGCTGGGTCGTGACGAGCAGTACTTC; CDR3: CASSLLGRDEQYF
D: .; V: TRBV4-1; J: TRBJ2-1; size: .; DNA: TGCGCCAGCAGCCCCCTCGCCCAAAACAATGAGCAGTTCTTC; CDR3: CASSPLAQNNEQFF
D: TRBD2; V: TRBV7-2; J: TRBJ2-1; size: .; DNA: TGTGCCAGCAGCGAGCGGGAAATTCGGCCCTACAATGAGCAGTTCTTC; CDR3: CASSEREIRPYNEQFF
D: .; V: TRBV4-1; J: TRBJ2-7; size: .; DNA: TGCGCCAGCAGCCAAGATATAGCGTCCTACGAGCAGTACTTC; CDR3: CASSQDIASYEQYF
D: TRBD2; V: TRBV11-3; J: TRBJ2-5; size: .; DNA: TGTGCCAGCAGCTCGGGACTACAAGAGACCCAGTACTTC; CDR3: CASSSGLQETQYF
D: TRBD2; V: TRBV11-3; J: TRBJ2-1; size: .; DNA: TGTGCCAGCAGCTTATATGGCGGGGGGGACAATGAGCAGTTCTTC; CDR3: CASSLYGGGDNEQFF
D: .; V: TRBV4-1; J: TRBJ1-1; size: few; DNA: TGCGCCAGCAGCCAAGTAGAGGGACGTGAAGCTTTCTTT; CDR3: CASSQVEGREAFF
D: .; V: TRBV6-4; J: TRBJ2-2; size: .; DNA: TGTGCCAGCAGTGACGAGGGGACGAGCGGGGAGCTGTTTTTT; CDR3: CASSDEGTSGELFF
D: TRBD1; V: TRBV7-9; J: TRBJ1-6; size: .; DNA: TGTGCCAGCAGCTCCGGGACAGGGGCCTCCTATAATTCACCCCTCCACTTT; CDR3: CASSSGTGASYNSPLHF
D: TRBD1; V: TRBV28; J: TRBJ2-7; size: .; DNA: TGTGCCAGCAGTTTATTGGGACAGGGGACGTACGAGCAGTACTTC; CDR3: CASSLLGQGTYEQYF
D: TRBD1; V: TRBV7-2; J: TRBJ1-5; size: .; DNA: TGTGCCAGCACCTCCGCGCCGGGACAGGGAAGACCCCAGCATTTT; CDR3: CASTSAPGQGRPQHF
D: .; V: TRBV4-2; J: TRBJ2-2; size: few; DNA: TGTGCCAGCAGCCGCGACGGCAACACCGGGGAGCTGTTTTTT; CDR3: CASSRDGNTGELFF
D: .; V: TRBV11-2; J: TRBJ2-6; size: once; DNA: TGTGCCAGCAGCTTAGCTAGGGCCGGGGCCAACGTCCTGACTTTC; CDR3: CASSLARAGANVLTF
D: .; V: TRBV7-2; J: TRBJ2-3; size: .; DNA: TGTGCCAGCAGCTTACCTAGCACAGATACGCAGTATTTT; CDR3: CASSLPSTDTQYF
D: .; V: TRBV9; J: TRBJ2-3; size: once; DNA: TGTGCCAGCAGCGTACCAGGGACACGGACAGATACGCAGTATTTT; CDR3: CASSVPGTRTDTQYF
D: .; V: TRBV7-9; J: TRBJ2-2; size: once; DNA: TGTGCCAGCAGCTTTGGGGGCGGGAACACCGGGGAGCTGTTTTTT; CDR3: CASSFGGGNTGELFF
D: .; V: TRBV7-2; J: TRBJ2-5; size: .; DNA: TGTGCCAGCAACTTAGGGCTCTCAACCGGGGAGACCCAGTACTTC; CDR3: CASNLGLSTGETQYF
D: .; V: TRBV9; J: TRBJ1-6; size: .; DNA: TGTGCCAGCAGCGATAATGGCGGGTCACCCCTCCACTTT; CDR3: CASSDNGGSPLHF
D: .; V: TRBV23-1; J: TRBJ1-2; size: .; DNA: TGCGCCAGCAGTCAAAACAGACCACGCGCCCACTACACCTTC; CDR3: CASSQNRPRAHYTF
D: TRBD1; V: TRBV7-8; J: TRBJ2-7; size: .; DNA: TGTGCCAGCAGCCCTGTGTTTATACAGGGGATTTACGAGCAGTACTTC; CDR3: CASSPVFIQGIYEQYF
D: TRBD1; V: TRBV2; J: TRBJ2-4; size: .; DNA: TGTGCCAGCAGACACCCGGGACAGGGGACCAAAAACATTCAGTACTTC; CDR3: CASRHPGQGTKNIQYF
D: TRBD1; V: TRBV6-5; J: TRBJ2-2; size: .; DNA: TGTGCCAGCAGTTACGGGACAGTTGAACTCGGGGAGCTGTTTTTT; CDR3: CASSYGTVELGELFF
D: .; V: TRBV19; J: TRBJ2-1; size: .; DNA: TGTGCCAGTAGAAACACCGCTGGCGATGAGCAGTTCTTC; CDR3: CASRNTAGDEQFF
D: .; V: TRBV11-2; J: TRBJ2-7; size: .; DNA: TGTGCCAGCAGCCCTCAATACGAGCAGTACTTC; CDR3: CASSPQYEQYF
D: .; V: TRBV5-5; J: TRBJ2-2; size: .; DNA: TGTGCCAGCAGCTTGGTGGTCAGACCGAACACCGGGGAGCTGTTTTTT; CDR3: CASSLVVRPNTGELFF
D: TRBD1; V: TRBV19; J: TRBJ2-2; size: .; DNA: TGTGCCAGTAGGGGGACAGGGGTTGGCGGGGAGCTGTTTTTT; CDR3: CASRGTGVGGELFF
D: .; V: TRBV7-9; J: TRBJ1-6; size: .; DNA: TGTGCCAGCAGCCCAGCCGGGAATTCACCCCTCCACTTT; CDR3: CASSPAGNSPLHF
D: .; V: TRBV7-2; J: TRBJ2-3; size: .; DNA: TGTGCCAGCAGCCAGGGGTCAGCTAGCACAGATACGCAGTATTTT; CDR3: CASSQGSASTDTQYF
D: .; V: TRBV27; J: TRBJ1-5; size: .; DNA: TGTGCCAGCAGTTTGGGCACCCATCAGCCCCAGCATTTT; CDR3: CASSLGTHQPQHF
D: .; V: TRBV30; J: TRBJ1-2; size: .; DNA: TGTGCCTCACACTTCTTAATCGGGGTTAGTGGCTACACCTTC; CDR3: CASHFLIGVSGYTF
D: TRBD2; V: TRBV14; J: TRBJ2-3; size: .; DNA: TGTGCCAGCAGCCAAGACGTAGCGGGAGGGCCGGATACGCAGTATTTT; CDR3: CASSQDVAGGPDTQYF
D: .; V: TRBV29-1; J: TRBJ2-1; size: .; DNA: TGCAGCGAGAGGAGGGGGTGGAATGAGCAGTTCTTC; CDR3: CSERRGWNEQFF
D: .; V: TRBV18; J: TRBJ2-2; size: .; DNA: TGTGCCAGCTCAACAAGAACAGGGTCGGACACCGGGGAGCTGTTTTTT; CDR3: CASSTRTGSDTGELFF
D: .; V: TRBV30; J: TRBJ2-3; size: .; DNA: TGTGCCTGGAGTGTACCCACCACAGATACGCAGTATTTT; CDR3: CAWSVPTTDTQYF
D: TRBD1; V: TRBV7-2; J: TRBJ2-7; size: .; DNA: TGTGCCAGCAGCCGACACCTAGACAGGGGAAGAGAGCAGTACTTC; CDR3: CASSRHLDRGREQYF
D: .; V: TRBV28; J: TRBJ2-7; size: .; DNA: TGTGCCAGCAGTTTATTGGGCCAAGGGAAGGACGAGCAGTACTTC; CDR3: CASSLLGQGKDEQYF
D: TRBD1; V: TRBV28; J: TRBJ2-7; size: .; DNA: TGTGCCAGCATCTCTCCGGGACAGGGGTCCCACGAGCAGTACTTC; CDR3: CASISPGQGSHEQYF
D: TRBD1; V: TRBV18; J: TRBJ1-5; size: .; DNA: TGTGCCAGCTCACCTGGACAGGGTCACAATCAGCCCCAGCATTTT; CDR3: CASSPGQGHNQPQHF
D: TRBD2; V: TRBV28; J: TRBJ2-7; size: once; DNA: TGTGCCAGCAGTTTGGTAGCGGGGGGGCCTTACGAGCAGTACTTC; CDR3: CASSLVAGGPYEQYF
D: .; V: TRBV28; J: TRBJ2-3; size: .; DNA: TGTGCCAGCAGCTTTAGGGGGGGCGGACTCACAGATACGCAGTATTTT; CDR3: CASSFRGGGLTDTQYF
D: .; V: TRBV4-2; J: TRBJ1-6; size: few; DNA: TGTGCCAGCAGGGTCCCTGGGGGCTCGGATTCACCCCTCCACTTT; CDR3: CASRVPGGSDSPLHF
D: .; V: TRBV2; J: TRBJ1-4; size: .; DNA: TGTGCCAGCAGTGAAGTAGGCCCGAGAGGGTTTTTT; CDR3: CASSEVGPRGFF
D: .; V: TRBV27; J: TRBJ2-5; size: .; DNA: TGTGCCAGCAGTTTAGCTTCTAGCACACAAGAGACCCAGTACTTC; CDR3: CASSLASSTQETQYF
D: .; V: TRBV5-6; J: TRBJ1-4; size: .; DNA: TGTGCCAGCAGCACCCGGGAGGAGAGGACTAATGAAAAACTGTTTTTT; CDR3: CASSTREERTNEKLFF
D: .; V: TRBV7-3; J: TRBJ2-2; size: .; DNA: TGTGCCAGCAGCTTGAGGGGGAACACCGGGGAGCTGTTTTTT; CDR3: CASSLRGNTGELFF